The 2 T cell receptor beta chains presented below share a single source sample, sequenced in a study of Graves' ophthalmopathy and Graves' hyperthyroidism. Amplified material comprised TCR beta CDR3 regions derived from RNA transcripts. Second-round multiplex PCR came after a first-round RT-PCR that employed HTBI primers. TCRdb used MiXCR to reprocess the multiplex PCR reads, holding one entry per CDR3 protein. The sample shows around 1,000,000 distinct CDR3 sequences, 35% to 45% of them seen only once. Material for sequencing was peripheral blood or thyroid tissue (not recorded which). The receptors stem from an adult man with Graves' hyperthyroidism.

The genes are TRBV4-1 and TRBJ2-5; D perhaps matches TRBD2 (5 bases). In germline, CDR1 is MGHRA, CDR2 YSYEKL. This CDR3 spans 15 amino acids. The germline V and J ends were trimmed by 0 bases and 5 bases, with 13 bases remaining between them. The CDR3 DNA sequence: TGCGCCAGCAGCCAAGATGGGAGATTTGGTGAGACCCAGTACTTC. As protein: CASSQDGRFGETQYF.

This chain connects TRBV2 to TRBJ2-2; TRBD2 is a possible D gene (5 bases). Germline lookup yields CDR1 SNHLY and CDR2 FYNNEI. The CDR3 has 16 amino acids. Trimming took 2 bases from V and 1 from J, leaving 11 bases between them. CDR3: CASSERGNENTGELFF. The CDR3 region has the DNA TGTGCCAGCAGTGAACGAGGGAATGAGAACACCGGGGAGCTGTTTTTT.